By share of the sample, the clone carrying this T cell receptor (beta chain) is medium-sized (0.01 to 0.1%). No antigen is known for it. Starting material for RNA and DNA co-extraction consisted of about 17-30 mg of unsorted bulk tissue. This CDR3 has 16 residues. Trimming cost V 3 bases and J 4 bases, with 15 bases left between them. The researchers produced TCR beta cDNA from around 0.5 ug total RNA with a constant-region primer. Slightly modified ARM-PCR, run as three nested multiplex PCR rounds, produced the TCR beta libraries. With TRBV1-TRBV30 forward primers and a C-beta reverse primer, the first two PCR rounds were run for approximately 10 cycles each. TCRdb re-called the multiplex PCR reads through MiXCR, storing one row per CDR3 protein. Seen here are about 50,000 distinct CDR3 sequences, roughly 80% observed once, and the top ten hold roughly 25%. This sample stems from a study of tumor-infiltrating lymphocytes in primary liver carcinoma. Study outcomes and limitations: Tumor samples exhibited a significantly greater top-250-clone fraction than blood samples (p = 0.039).

The source is a man aged 40-55 years with primary liver carcinoma and hepatitis B virus infection. The sample was liver tumor tissue from sampling region 5. Subset: tumor region T5, tumor centre. The chain is built from TRBV12-3 or TRBV12-4 and TRBJ2-2, with D perhaps TRBD2 (7 bases). CDR3 DNA: TGTGCCAGCAGTTTTGGGGGGGCAGTAAGCACCGGGGAGCTGTTTTTT. Encoded protein: CASSFGGAVSTGELFF.